This TCR beta chain was documented in a study of T cells in Graves' hyperthyroidism and ophthalmopathy. Findings of the study overall: Among thyroid clonotypes expanded above 0.001, most also appeared in blood.

At least 3 on the Clinical Activity Score was recorded for ophthalmopathy patients, who also had NOSPECS grade at least 4 and duration under 3 months. Source material for PBMCs was roughly 10 ml fresh peripheral blood. V shed 0 bases and J shed 11 bases, with 9 bases lying between them. Germline V gives CDR1 MGHRA, CDR2 YSYEKL. There are 12 residues in the CDR3. The CDR3 regions of TCR beta were amplified from RNA transcripts. First-round RT-PCR with HTBI primers amplified the TCR CDR3 region. From the multiplex PCR reads, TCRdb called clonotypes with MiXCR, one entry per CDR3 protein. In the table there are a few hundred thousand distinct CDR3 sequences, about 13% of which are singletons. This clonotype was found a few times. Its antigen is not identified.

The chain is built from TRBV4-1 and TRBJ2-3; maybe TRBD2 (6 bases). The receptor was derived from a woman aged 40 to 50 with Graves' ophthalmopathy. Sequencing input: blood. CDR3 protein: CASSQDGGKQYF. The CDR3, as DNA: TGCGCCAGCAGCCAAGACGGGGGAAAGCAGTATTTT.